Below are 6 T cell receptor beta chains sequenced from a single sample in a study of OX40 agonist ivuxolimab in advanced cancers. Profiled with immunoSEQ multiplex PCR; TCRdb holds only in-frame clones, not every one. The data hold approximately 15,000 clones, with 92% observed a single time. The material sequenced was CD4+ or CD8+ T cells sorted from blood, taken in a trial of the OX40 agonist ivuxolimab. The receptors were gathered from an adult with an advanced solid tumor such as melanoma, head and neck, liver or kidney cancer.

The rearrangement uses TRBV5-1 and TRBJ1-6; 9 nucleotides agree with TRBD1. With 8 bases clipped from V and 8 bases from J, the junction kept 5 bases outside the gene matches. The CDR3 extends over 13 amino acids. The V gene's germline CDR1 is SGHRS and CDR2 YFSETQ. The CDR3 DNA sequence: TGCGCCAGTCGGACAGGGGATTATTCACCCCTCCACTTT. Residues: CASRTGDYSPLHF.

The chain links TRBV6-5 to TRBJ2-1; the match to TRBD2 covers 7 bases. CDR1 is MNHEY and CDR2 is SVGAGI in the germline V gene. The CDR3 runs 14 residues. V gave up 7 bases and J gave up 7 bases; unmatched junction bases: 10. Here the CDR3 reads CASTWGAGKNEQFF. CDR3 coding DNA: TGTGCCAGCACCTGGGGAGCGGGGAAGAATGAGCAGTTCTTC.

This clone was counted a single time. V and J are TRBV4-1 and TRBJ2-7; D may correspond to TRBD1 or TRBD2 (6 bases each). The V end lost 5 bases, the J end lost 2 bases, and 16 bases lay between the germline ends. Germline V CDR1 and CDR2: MGHRA, YSYEKL. This CDR3 region has 15 residues. For the CDR3, the DNA is TGCGCCAGCAGCGCCACCCGGGGGCTACCCTACGAGCAGTACTTC. Its translation is CASSATRGLPYEQYF.

This rearrangement joins TRBV7-9 to TRBJ2-7, with D maybe TRBD1 (5 bases). This CDR3 has 15 amino acids. CDR1 is SEHNR, CDR2 FQNEAQ, per germline (reference sequence). V was cut by 4 bases and J by 1 base, with 14 bases left in between. CDR3 in DNA: TGTGCCAGCAGCTCGCCTTCAGGGTTATCCTACGAGCAGTACTTC. Protein: CASSSPSGLSYEQYF.

The chain carries TRBV2 and TRBJ2-7, with 8 bases identical to TRBD2. The V segment lost 2 bases and the J segment 1 base; nucleotides outside the gene matches: 4. Germline assignment: CDR1 SNHLY and CDR2 FYNNEI. The CDR3 extends over 15 amino acids. CDR3 nucleotide sequence: TGTGCCAGCAGTGAATGGAGCGGGGGATCCTACGAGCAGTACTTC. Residues: CASSEWSGGSYEQYF.

The chain joins TRBV19 to TRBJ1-1; tentative D call: TRBD1 (6 bases). There are 15 residues in the CDR3. Germline V lookup: CDR1 LNHDA, CDR2 SQIVND (reference sequence). Trimming shortened V by 7 bases and J by 1 base, and 16 bases separated the two germline ends. CDR3 DNA sequence: TGTGCCAGTACCACTTCCGGGACACCGAACACTGAAGCTTTCTTT. Its protein product is CASTTSGTPNTEAFF.